Listed below are T cell receptor beta chains from one sample, sequenced in a study of Graves' ophthalmopathy and Graves' hyperthyroidism. TCRdb recomputed calls from the multiplex PCR reads with MiXCR, one row per CDR3 protein. Among 500,000 to 700,000 distinct CDR3 sequences listed, about 20% were seen once. Input material: peripheral blood. The origin of the receptors is a young woman with stable Graves' hyperthyroidism. Some clones in this sample may be carry-over from other donors' samples. CDR3s include the opening cysteine and the closing phenylalanine or tryptophan. The order of the fields is D gene, CDR3 length, V gene, J gene, clone size, CDR3 DNA, CDR3 protein. D genes are given only for firm matches. Clone size is not always given. Where it is, it says once, few, many or a class for expanded clones.

-	15	TRBV27	TRBJ1-1	once	TGTGCCAGCAGTTTATCGAGGCAGGGGACGACTGAAGCTTTCTTT	CASSLSRQGTTEAFF
-	13	TRBV28	TRBJ2-5	few	TGTGCCAGCAAAGGGTGGCAGGCAGAGACCCAGTACTTC	CASKGWQAETQYF
-	13	TRBV6-5	TRBJ2-5	many	TGTGCCAGCAGGGTGGTGGGGGAGGAGACCCAGTACTTC	CASRVVGEETQYF
-	13	TRBV11-2	TRBJ2-2	many	TGTGCCAGCAGCTTCCAGGGGAACGGGGAGCTGTTTTTT	CASSFQGNGELFF
-	14	TRBV19	TRBJ1-1	-	TGTGCCAGTAGTACCACACTGAACAGTGGTGAAGCTTTCTTT	CASSTTLNSGEAFF
-	15	TRBV7-9	TRBJ1-2	many	TGTGCCAGCACTCCAGCAAACGGACAGTGGGGTGGCTACACCTTC	CASTPANGQWGGYTF
-	14	TRBV12-3/TRBV12-4	TRBJ1-3	many	TGTGCCAGCAGCCCAAGCAGGGCTGGAAACACCATATATTTT	CASSPSRAGNTIYF
TRBD1	17	TRBV4-1	TRBJ1-5	-	TGCGCCAGCAGCCAAGCCGGGACAGGGGGCAACAATCAGCCCCAGCATTTT	CASSQAGTGGNNQPQHF
TRBD2	16	TRBV7-8	TRBJ2-7	many	TGTGCCAGCAGCAAAATACTAGCGGGAGGGCCCCACGAGCAGTACTTC	CASSKILAGGPHEQYF
-	14	TRBV7-3	TRBJ2-2	many	TGTGCCAGCAGCTTACAAAGCGGCACCGGGGAGCTGTTTTTT	CASSLQSGTGELFF
-	15	TRBV9	TRBJ1-3	many	TGTGCCAGCAGCCTAACAGACCACTCTGGAAACACCATATATTTT	CASSLTDHSGNTIYF
-	13	TRBV6-1	TRBJ1-2	many	TGTGCCAGCAGCGGAGGGGTTGGGTATGGCTACACCTTC	CASSGGVGYGYTF
TRBD1	16	TRBV24-1	TRBJ1-5	few	TGTGCCACCAGTGATACGGGGACAGGGTACAATCAGCCCCAGCATTTT	CATSDTGTGYNQPQHF
TRBD1	15	TRBV20-1	TRBJ1-6	-	TGCAGTGCGGGCCAGGGGGCGATGGATAATTCACCCCTCCACTTT	CSAGQGAMDNSPLHF
-	14	TRBV7-8	TRBJ1-5	many	TGTGCCAGCAGCACAGAACGGGAAACGCAGCCCCAGCATTTT	CASSTERETQPQHF
TRBD1	16	TRBV6-5	TRBJ1-6	few	TGTGCCAGCAGTTCCGCGACAGGGACTTATAATTCACCCCTCCACTTT	CASSSATGTYNSPLHF
TRBD1	17	TRBV28	TRBJ2-7	many	TGTGCCAGCAGTTTATCTATCCGGGACAGAACCTCCTACGAGCAGTACTTC	CASSLSIRDRTSYEQYF
-	16	TRBV9	TRBJ1-2	-	TGTGCCAGCAGCCCTTCCCTCCCGGCAAGGAATTATGGCTACACCTTC	CASSPSLPARNYGYTF
TRBD1	15	TRBV2	TRBJ2-2	-	TGTGCCAGCAGTCCGGACAGGGGGCGGGCCGGGGAGCTGTTTTTT	CASSPDRGRAGELFF
-	14	TRBV20-1	TRBJ1-5	few	TGCAGTGCTAGAGACCAGAGGCCCCTTCAGCCCCAGCATTTT	CSARDQRPLQPQHF
TRBD1	14	TRBV10-3	TRBJ1-1	many	TGTGCCATCACCAAGGACAGGCTCGACGCTGAAGCTTTCTTT	CAITKDRLDAEAFF
-	12	TRBV12-3/TRBV12-4	TRBJ1-5	many	TGTGCCAGCACCCTCAGCAATCAGCCCCAGCATTTT	CASTLSNQPQHF
TRBD1	13	TRBV11-1	TRBJ2-7	many	TGTGCCAGCAGTGACGACAGGGCAGGCGAGCAGTACTTC	CASSDDRAGEQYF
-	15	TRBV6-2/TRBV6-3	TRBJ1-2	many	TGTGCCAGCAGTCGACACGGTGACTCCAACTATGGCTACACCTTC	CASSRHGDSNYGYTF
-	11	TRBV12-3/TRBV12-4	TRBJ1-2	many	TGTGCCAGCAGTTCGGAGCTGGGCTACACCTTC	CASSSELGYTF
TRBD1	17	TRBV6-1	TRBJ1-2	-	TGTGCCAGCAGCCAAGTTCCCGACCCCGCAGGGGGCAATGGCTACACCTTC	CASSQVPDPAGGNGYTF
-	14	TRBV2	TRBJ1-5	many	TGTGCCAGCACCCTCGGGCGGGATGATCAGCCCCAGCATTTT	CASTLGRDDQPQHF
TRBD1	17	TRBV20-1	TRBJ1-2	many	TGCAGTGCTAGAGATGCTCCCAAGGACAGGGGATTTCGTGGCTACACCTTC	CSARDAPKDRGFRGYTF
-	12	TRBV20-1	TRBJ2-5	many	TGCGGAGTGGTTGGGGGCGTCGGGACCCAGTACTTC	CGVVGGVGTQYF
-	15	TRBV6-5	TRBJ2-7	-	TGTGCCAGCAGTTACCCACGGGGGACAGACTACGAGCAGTACTTC	CASSYPRGTDYEQYF
-	16	TRBV19	TRBJ1-5	many	TGTGCCAGTAGTATAGGGGGGGCAGGGCTCAATCAGCCCCAGCATTTT	CASSIGGAGLNQPQHF
-	14	TRBV7-2	TRBJ2-7	many	TGTGCCAGCAGCTTACGGGCCACGGGGGACGAGCAGTACTTC	CASSLRATGDEQYF
-	14	TRBV28	TRBJ1-2	many	TGTGCCAGCAGTCCAGGGAAAGGGAACTATGGCTACACCTTC	CASSPGKGNYGYTF
-	14	TRBV6-1	TRBJ2-5	-	TGTGCCAGCAGCGACACCACAGGCCAAGAGACCCAGTACTTC	CASSDTTGQETQYF
-	17	TRBV18	TRBJ1-2	-	TGTGCCAGCTCACCCGTTTATTCGGGGGGCGCATCCTATGGCTACACCTTC	CASSPVYSGGASYGYTF
TRBD1	14	TRBV20-1	TRBJ1-5	many	TGCAGTGCTAGGCCGGGACAGGGTAATCAGCCCCAGCATTTT	CSARPGQGNQPQHF
TRBD2	17	TRBV12-3/TRBV12-4	TRBJ2-7	many	TGTGCCAGCAGTCCCTTCCGGGGGGGGACGATCTCCTACGAGCAGTACTTC	CASSPFRGGTISYEQYF
-	18	TRBV6-1	TRBJ2-1	-	TGTGCCAGCAGTAAAGGGAGCATCGTTCTCTACTCCTACAATGAGCAGTTCTTC	CASSKGSIVLYSYNEQFF
-	14	TRBV5-1	TRBJ2-5	many	TGCGCCAGCAGCTTCGGCTCAAAAATGGGGACCCAGTACTTC	CASSFGSKMGTQYF
-	15	TRBV7-9	TRBJ1-6	many	TGTGCCAGCAGCTCACCGAACGCCTATAATTCACCCCTCCACTTT	CASSSPNAYNSPLHF
-	15	TRBV4-1	TRBJ1-2	many	TGCGCCAGCAGCCAGCGCGGGGGAGTCATCTATGGCTACACCTTC	CASSQRGGVIYGYTF
-	14	TRBV27	TRBJ1-5	-	TGTGCCAGTAGGTCAGGGGTTATGAATCAGCCCCAGCATTTT	CASRSGVMNQPQHF
TRBD1	14	TRBV28	TRBJ2-7	many	TGTGCCAGCAGCCTTTCGGGACAGATCTACGAGCAGTACTTC	CASSLSGQIYEQYF
-	13	TRBV24-1	TRBJ1-1	-	TGTGCCACCAGTGACCCCATGAACACTGAAGCTTTCTTT	CATSDPMNTEAFF
-	14	TRBV19	TRBJ1-5	-	TGTGCCAGTAGTATAGGCCAGCTGAATCAGCCCCAGCATTTT	CASSIGQLNQPQHF